What follows are 10 T cell receptor beta chains derived from one specimen sequenced in a study of blood T cell repertoires in COVID-19. Profiled with immunoSEQ multiplex PCR; TCRdb holds only in-frame clones, not every one. The table includes 350,000 or so clones, about 90% detected once. Sequencing was done on a sample of PBMCs or T cells enriched from blood (not recorded which). All receptors come from a woman between 25 and 40 years old who had been exposed to COVID-19.

The table lists this clone with a few counts. In DNA form, the CDR3 reads TGTGCCAGCAGCGGCATAGGGACTAGCGGGAGTTGGACCGGGGAGCTGTTTTTT. Translated, it gives CASSGIGTSGSWTGELFF. J is TRBJ2-2 and V is TRBV11-3, with TRBD2 matching 14 bases. The germline V gene has CDR1 SGHNT and CDR2 YENEEA. This CDR3 region has 18 residues. After removal of 5 bases from V and 5 bases from J, the junction contained 10 bases not matched to a gene.

The chain joins TRBV6-1 to TRBJ2-3; tentative D call: TRBD1 (5 bases). Germline V gene sequence: CDR1 MNHNS, CDR2 SASEGT. The CDR3 runs 14 residues. V was trimmed by 2 bases and J by 8 bases, leaving 14 bases between them. The DNA for the CDR3 is TGTGCCAGCAGTGAATTAAGGGGAACGGGTACGCAGTATTTT. As protein: CASSELRGTGTQYF.

This rearrangement joins TRBV9 to TRBJ1-6; tentative D call: TRBD1 (5 bases). Germline CDR1 and CDR2: SGDLS and YYNGEE. The CDR3 is 16 amino acids. Trimming stripped 3 bases from V and 0 bases from J, with 10 bases between. CDR3 in DNA: TGTGCCAGCAGCGAAAAAGACAGCTCCTATAATTCACCCCTCCACTTT. Protein product: CASSEKDSSYNSPLHF.

J is TRBJ1-1 and V is TRBV7-9; D is ambiguous. Germline V gives CDR1 SEHNR, CDR2 FQNEAQ (reference sequence). The CDR3 consists of 15 residues. The germline V and J ends were trimmed by 3 bases and 5 bases, with 16 bases remaining between them. CDR3: CASSFSTLSGTEAFF. The CDR3 DNA follows: TGTGCCAGCAGCTTTTCGACGCTTAGCGGGACTGAAGCTTTCTTT.

This rearrangement joins TRBV13 to TRBJ2-3, with 8 bases matching TRBD1. Germline lookup yields CDR1 PRHDT and CDR2 FYEKMQ (reference sequence). The junction had 5 bases not matched to a gene; V was cut back by 4 bases and J by 2 bases. The CDR3 contains 15 residues. CDR3 DNA: TGTGCCAGCAGCTCCAGACAGGGGATCACAGATACGCAGTATTTT. The encoded protein is CASSSRQGITDTQYF.

The chain has TRBV14 and TRBJ2-3; TRBD2 aligns across 8 bases. CDR3 length equals 17 residues. Germline V lookup: CDR1 SGHDN, CDR2 FVKESK. The junction had 10 bases not matched to a gene; V was cut back by 3 bases and J by 2 bases. CDR3 nucleotides: TGTGCCAGCAGCCAGGATGCGCGCGGGAGGTCCACAGATACGCAGTATTTT. Translation gives CASSQDARGRSTDTQYF.

This chain links TRBV5-1 with TRBJ2-2; no reliable D call. Per the germline V gene, CDR1 is SGHRS and CDR2 is YFSETQ. The CDR3 is 14 residues long. V was clipped by 2 bases and J by 6 bases, with 11 bases between them. The chain's CDR3 is CASSFSPAAGELFF. CDR3 bases: TGCGCCAGCAGCTTTAGTCCCGCGGCCGGGGAGCTGTTTTTT.

The chain combines TRBV27 with TRBJ2-7; 9 bases map to TRBD1. Germline V CDR1 and CDR2: MNHEY, SMNVEV (reference sequence). The CDR3 has 17 residues. Unmatched junction bases numbered 11, after V lost 5 bases and J lost 0 bases. CDR3 nucleotides: TGTGCCAGCAGTCGCGATTTGGGACAGGGTGCCTCCTACGAGCAGTACTTC. Amino acids: CASSRDLGQGASYEQYF.

This chain connects TRBV7-8 to TRBJ1-5; 9 nucleotides line up with TRBD1. This CDR3 is 17 amino acids long. CDR1 and CDR2 (germline): SGHVS, FQNEAQ. Trimming took 2 bases from V and 1 from J; bases not matched to a gene: 6. The CDR3 nucleotides read TGTGCCAGCAGCTTATGGGGACAGGGAGTCAGCAATCAGCCCCAGCATTTT. It encodes CASSLWGQGVSNQPQHF.

The chain recombines TRBV9 with TRBJ1-1, with unresolved D. Germline V gene data show CDR1 as SGDLS and CDR2 as YYNGEE. This CDR3 is built from 15 residues. V was shortened by 4 bases and J by 3 bases, with 16 bases between the two germline ends. CDR3 coding DNA: TGTGCCAGCAGCCCCGCTCCGTTGCGGGACACTGAAGCTTTCTTT. Translation gives CASSPAPLRDTEAFF.